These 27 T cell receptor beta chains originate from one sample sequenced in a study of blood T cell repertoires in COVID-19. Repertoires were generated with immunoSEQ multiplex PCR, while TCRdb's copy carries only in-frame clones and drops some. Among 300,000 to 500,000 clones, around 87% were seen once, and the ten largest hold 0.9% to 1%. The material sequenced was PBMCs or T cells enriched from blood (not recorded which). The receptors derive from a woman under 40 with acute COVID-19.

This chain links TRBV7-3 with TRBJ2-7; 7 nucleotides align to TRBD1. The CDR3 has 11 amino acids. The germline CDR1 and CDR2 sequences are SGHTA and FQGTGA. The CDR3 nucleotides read TGTGCTCCGGGACAGCTCTACGAGCAGTACTTC. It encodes CAPGQLYEQYF. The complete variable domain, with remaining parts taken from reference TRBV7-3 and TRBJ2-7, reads GAGVSQTPSNKVTEKGKYVELRCDPISGHTALYWYRQSLGQGPEFLIYFQGTGAADDSGLPNDRFFAVRPEGSVSTLKIQRTERGDSAVYLCAPGQLYEQYFGPGTRLTVT.

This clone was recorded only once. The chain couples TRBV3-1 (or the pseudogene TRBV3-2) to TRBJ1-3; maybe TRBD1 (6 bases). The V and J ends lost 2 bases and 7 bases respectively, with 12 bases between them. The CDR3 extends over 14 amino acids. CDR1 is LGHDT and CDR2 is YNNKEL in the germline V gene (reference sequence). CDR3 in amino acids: CASSQRGGGNTIYF. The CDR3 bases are TGTGCCAGCAGCCAACGAGGGGGTGGGAACACCATATATTTT.

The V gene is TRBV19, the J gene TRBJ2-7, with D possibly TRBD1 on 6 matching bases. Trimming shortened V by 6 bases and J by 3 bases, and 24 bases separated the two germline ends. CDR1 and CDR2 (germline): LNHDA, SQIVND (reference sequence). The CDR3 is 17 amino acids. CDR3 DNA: TGTGCCAGTAGCCCCTCAGGGGCTGACCCCTACCGCTACGAGCAGTACTTC. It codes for CASSPSGADPYRYEQYF. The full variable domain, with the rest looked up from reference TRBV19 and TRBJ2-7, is DGGITQSPKYLFRKEGQNVTLSCEQNLNHDAMYWYRQDPGQGLRLIYYSQIVNDFQKGDIAEGYSVSREKKESFPLTVTSAQKNPTAFYLCASSPSGADPYRYEQYFGPGTRLTVT.

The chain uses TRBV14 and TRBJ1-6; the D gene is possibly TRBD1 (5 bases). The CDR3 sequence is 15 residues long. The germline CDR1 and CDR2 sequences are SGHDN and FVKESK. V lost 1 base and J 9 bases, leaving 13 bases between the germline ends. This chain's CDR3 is CASSQGWGGVSPLHF. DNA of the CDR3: TGTGCCAGCAGCCAAGGATGGGGGGGGGTTTCACCCCTCCACTTT.

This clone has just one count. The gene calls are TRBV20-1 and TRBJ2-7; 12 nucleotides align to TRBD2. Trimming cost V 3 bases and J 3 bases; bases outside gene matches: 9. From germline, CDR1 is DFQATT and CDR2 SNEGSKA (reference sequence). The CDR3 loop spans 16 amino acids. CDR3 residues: CSASDPLAGGFYEQYF. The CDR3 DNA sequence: TGCAGTGCTAGTGATCCACTAGCGGGGGGCTTCTACGAGCAGTACTTC.

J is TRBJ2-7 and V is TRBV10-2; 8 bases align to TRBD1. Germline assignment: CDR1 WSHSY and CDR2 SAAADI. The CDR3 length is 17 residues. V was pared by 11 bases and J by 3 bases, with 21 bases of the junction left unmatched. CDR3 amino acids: CAGGTGEPLKGSYEQYF. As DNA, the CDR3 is TGCGCCGGAGGGACAGGAGAACCTTTAAAAGGGAGCTACGAGCAGTACTTC.

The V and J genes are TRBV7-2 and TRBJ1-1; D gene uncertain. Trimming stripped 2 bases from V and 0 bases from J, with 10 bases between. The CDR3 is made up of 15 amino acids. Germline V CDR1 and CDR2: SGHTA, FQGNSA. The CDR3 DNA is TGTGCCAGCAGCTTACTGCAGGCCATGAACACTGAAGCTTTCTTT. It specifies CASSLLQAMNTEAFF.

In DNA, the CDR3 is TGTGCCAGCAGCCGAATACAGGGGGCGGGAAACAATGAGCAGTTCTTC. Its protein is CASSRIQGAGNNEQFF. V usage is TRBV3-1 (or the pseudogene TRBV3-2) and J usage is TRBJ2-1; 9 bases are shared with TRBD1. This CDR3 spans 16 amino acids. The germline V gene has CDR1 LGHDT and CDR2 YNNKEL (reference sequence). V shed 4 bases and J 5 bases; nucleotides not matched to a gene: 9.

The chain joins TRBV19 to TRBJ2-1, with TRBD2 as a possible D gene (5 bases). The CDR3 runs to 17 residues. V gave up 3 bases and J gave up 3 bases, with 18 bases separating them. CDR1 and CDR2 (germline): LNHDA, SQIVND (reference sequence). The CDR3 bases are TGTGCCAGTAGTATGGGTACTAGATTAGGCCACTACAATGAGCAGTTCTTC. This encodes CASSMGTRLGHYNEQFF.

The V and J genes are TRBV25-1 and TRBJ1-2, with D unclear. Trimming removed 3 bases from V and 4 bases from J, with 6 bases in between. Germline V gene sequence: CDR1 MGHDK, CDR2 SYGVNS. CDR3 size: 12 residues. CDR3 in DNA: TGTGCCAGCAGTGATCTAACCTATGGCTACACCTTC. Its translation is CASSDLTYGYTF.

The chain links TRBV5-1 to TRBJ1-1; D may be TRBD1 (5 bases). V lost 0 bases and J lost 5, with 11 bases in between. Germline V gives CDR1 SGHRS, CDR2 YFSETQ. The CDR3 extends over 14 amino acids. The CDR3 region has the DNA TGCGCCAGCAGCTTGGGGCAGGGTTGGACTGAAGCTTTCTTT. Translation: CASSLGQGWTEAFF.

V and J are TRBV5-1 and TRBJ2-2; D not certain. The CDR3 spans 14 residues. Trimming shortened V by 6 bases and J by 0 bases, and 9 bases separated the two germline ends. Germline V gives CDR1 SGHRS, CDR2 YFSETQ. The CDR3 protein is CASNPDSNTGELFF. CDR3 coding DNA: TGCGCCAGCAACCCTGACTCGAACACCGGGGAGCTGTTTTTT.

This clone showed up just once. CDR3 sequence (DNA): TGTGCCAGCAGCCAAGGGTACGGGGTTGGCTACACCTTC. Translating it yields CASSQGYGVGYTF. This chain uses TRBV14 with TRBJ1-2; D gene uncertain. V gave up 1 base and J gave up 7 bases, with 10 bases separating them. The germline V gene has CDR1 SGHDN and CDR2 FVKESK. This CDR3 region has 13 residues.

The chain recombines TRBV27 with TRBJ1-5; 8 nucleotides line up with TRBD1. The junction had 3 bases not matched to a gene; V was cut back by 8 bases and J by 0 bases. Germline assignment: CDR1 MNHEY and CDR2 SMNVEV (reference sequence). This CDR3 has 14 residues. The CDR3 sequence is CASGTGNSNQPQHF. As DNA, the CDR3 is TGTGCCAGCGGGACAGGTAATAGCAATCAGCCCCAGCATTTT.

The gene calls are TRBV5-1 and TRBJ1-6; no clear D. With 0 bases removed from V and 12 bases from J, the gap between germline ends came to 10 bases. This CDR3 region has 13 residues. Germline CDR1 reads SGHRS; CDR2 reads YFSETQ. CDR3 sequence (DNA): TGCGCCAGCAGCTTGGGAGGCGGGAAACCCCTCCACTTT. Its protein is CASSLGGGKPLHF. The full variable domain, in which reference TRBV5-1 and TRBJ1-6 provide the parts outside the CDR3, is KAGVTQTPRYLIKTRGQQVTLSCSPISGHRSVSWYQQTPGQGLQFLFEYFSETQRNKGNFPGRFSGRQFSNSRSEMNVSTLELGDSALYLCASSLGGGKPLHFGNGTRLTVT.

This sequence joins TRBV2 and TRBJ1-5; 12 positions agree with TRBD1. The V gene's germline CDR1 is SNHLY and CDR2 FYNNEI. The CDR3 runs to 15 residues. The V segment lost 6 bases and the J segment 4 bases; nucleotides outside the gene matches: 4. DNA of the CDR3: TGTGCCAGCAGGGGGACAGGGGGCAAAAATCAGCCCCAGCATTTT. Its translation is CASRGTGGKNQPQHF.

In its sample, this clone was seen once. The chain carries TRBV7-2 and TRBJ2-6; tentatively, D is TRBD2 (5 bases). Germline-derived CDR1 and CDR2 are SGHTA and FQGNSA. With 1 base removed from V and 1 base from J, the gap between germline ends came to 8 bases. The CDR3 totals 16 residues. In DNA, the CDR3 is TGTGCCAGCAGCTTAGAGTCGGGGTCTGGGGCCAACGTCCTGACTTTC. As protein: CASSLESGSGANVLTF.

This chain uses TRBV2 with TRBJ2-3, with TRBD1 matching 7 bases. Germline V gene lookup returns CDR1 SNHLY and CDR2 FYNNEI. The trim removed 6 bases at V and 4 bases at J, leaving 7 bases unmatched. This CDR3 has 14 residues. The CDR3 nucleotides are TGTGCCAGCAGGGACAGGTTATTAGCAGATACGCAGTATTTT. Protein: CASRDRLLADTQYF.

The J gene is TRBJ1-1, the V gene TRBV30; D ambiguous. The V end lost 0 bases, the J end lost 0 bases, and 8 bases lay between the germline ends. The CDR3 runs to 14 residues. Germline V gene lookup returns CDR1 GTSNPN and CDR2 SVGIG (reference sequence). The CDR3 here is CAWSVGGLNTEAFF. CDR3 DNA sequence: TGTGCCTGGAGTGTTGGCGGATTGAACACTGAAGCTTTCTTT.

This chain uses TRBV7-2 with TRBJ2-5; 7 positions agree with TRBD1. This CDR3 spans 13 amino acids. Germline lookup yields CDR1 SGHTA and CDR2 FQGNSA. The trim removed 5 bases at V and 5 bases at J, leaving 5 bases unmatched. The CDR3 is CASSPGTAETQYF. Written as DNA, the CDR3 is TGTGCCAGCAGCCCAGGGACAGCGGAGACCCAGTACTTC.

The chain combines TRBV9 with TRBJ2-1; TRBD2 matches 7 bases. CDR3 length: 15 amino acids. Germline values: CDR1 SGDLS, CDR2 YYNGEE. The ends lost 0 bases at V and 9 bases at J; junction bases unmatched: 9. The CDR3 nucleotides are TGTGCCAGCAGCGTAGCGGGAGGACCCCTCACTGAGCAGTTCTTC. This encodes CASSVAGGPLTEQFF.

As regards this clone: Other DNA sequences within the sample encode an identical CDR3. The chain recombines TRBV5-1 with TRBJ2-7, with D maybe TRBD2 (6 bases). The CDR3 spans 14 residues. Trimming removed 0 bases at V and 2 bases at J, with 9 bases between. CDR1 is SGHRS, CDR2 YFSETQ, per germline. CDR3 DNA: TGCGCCAGCAGCTTGGATCGGGGGACCTACGAGCAGTACTTC. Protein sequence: CASSLDRGTYEQYF.

The CDR3 here is CASSEMRAGGDTQYF. The CDR3 DNA is TGTGCCAGCAGTGAAATGAGAGCCGGAGGAGATACGCAGTATTTT. The chain couples TRBV6-1 to TRBJ2-3; D possibly corresponds to TRBD2 (5 bases). Trimming shortened V by 2 bases and J by 5 bases, and 14 bases separated the two germline ends. The CDR3 has 15 residues. Per the germline V gene, CDR1 is MNHNS and CDR2 is SASEGT.

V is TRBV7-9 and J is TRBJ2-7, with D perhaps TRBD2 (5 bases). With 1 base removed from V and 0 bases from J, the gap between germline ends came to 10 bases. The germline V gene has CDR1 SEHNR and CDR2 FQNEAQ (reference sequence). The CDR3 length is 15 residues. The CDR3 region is CASSLVSGFSYEQYF. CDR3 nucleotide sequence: TGTGCCAGCAGCTTAGTTTCGGGATTCTCCTACGAGCAGTACTTC.

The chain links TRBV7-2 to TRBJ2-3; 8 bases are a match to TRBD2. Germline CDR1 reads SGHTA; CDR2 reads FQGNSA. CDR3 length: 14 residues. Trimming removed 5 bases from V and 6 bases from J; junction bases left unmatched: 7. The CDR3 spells CASSHGLAADTQYF. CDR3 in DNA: TGTGCCAGCAGCCACGGACTAGCCGCGGATACGCAGTATTTT.

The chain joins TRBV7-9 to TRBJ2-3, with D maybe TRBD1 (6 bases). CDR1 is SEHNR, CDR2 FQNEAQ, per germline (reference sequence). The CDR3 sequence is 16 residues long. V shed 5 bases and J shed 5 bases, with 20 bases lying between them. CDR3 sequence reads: CASSPPTGSIQDTQYF. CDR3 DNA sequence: TGTGCCAGCAGCCCCCCGACAGGTAGTATCCAAGATACGCAGTATTTT.

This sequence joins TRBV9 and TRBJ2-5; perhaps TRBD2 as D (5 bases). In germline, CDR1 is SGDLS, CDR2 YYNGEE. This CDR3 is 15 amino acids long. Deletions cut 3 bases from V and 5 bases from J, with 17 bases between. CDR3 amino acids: CASSAGVAARETQYF. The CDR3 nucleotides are TGTGCCAGCAGCGCCGGGGTGGCGGCCCGGGAGACCCAGTACTTC.